A selection of T cell receptor beta chains follows, all from one sample in a study of memory CD4+ T cells and cytomegalovirus serostatus. Repertoires were generated with immunoSEQ multiplex PCR, while TCRdb's copy carries only in-frame clones and drops some. The sample carries over 65,000 clones, 76% recorded once. Specimen: memory CD4+ T cells from blood. These receptors were collected from an adult in good health and CMV-seropositive. CDR3s include the opening cysteine and the closing phenylalanine or tryptophan. Each record gives: clone size, V gene, CDR3 length, J gene, D gene, CDR3 protein, CDR3 DNA. The D gene is left open where the match is weak. Size tells how often a clone was seen (once, few, many) or the class of an expanded clone, and some rows leave it out.

size: NA
V: TRBV10-3
length: 16
J: TRBJ1-1
D: NA
CDR3: CAISERSVGGGTEAFF
DNA: TGTGCCATCAGTGAGCGGTCCGTCGGGGGAGGGACTGAAGCTTTCTTT

size: few
V: TRBV2
length: 14
J: TRBJ1-4
D: NA
CDR3: CASSDRVRGEKLFF
DNA: TGTGCCAGCAGTGACAGGGTCCGGGGTGAAAAACTGTTTTTT

size: NA
V: TRBV5-1
length: 17
J: TRBJ2-4
D: TRBD1
CDR3: CASSWDRFRGAKNIQYF
DNA: TGCGCCAGCAGCTGGGACAGGTTCAGGGGTGCCAAAAACATTCAGTACTTC

size: once
V: TRBV7-8
length: 16
J: TRBJ1-4
D: NA
CDR3: CASSLMPAATNEKLFF
DNA: TGTGCCAGCAGCTTAATGCCGGCTGCAACTAATGAAAAACTGTTTTTT

size: once
V: TRBV7-3
length: 13
J: TRBJ2-5
D: NA
CDR3: CASSPQNRETQYF
DNA: TGTGCCAGCAGCCCCCAGAACCGAGAGACCCAGTACTTC

size: NA
V: TRBV2
length: 14
J: TRBJ2-6
D: NA
CDR3: CASSAGNGANVLTF
DNA: TGTGCCAGCAGCGCCGGGAATGGGGCCAACGTCCTGACTTTC

size: NA
V: TRBV4-3
length: 16
J: TRBJ2-2
D: NA
CDR3: CASSQERGPNTGELFF
DNA: TGCGCCAGCAGCCAAGAACGAGGTCCGAACACCGGGGAGCTGTTTTTT

size: NA
V: TRBV19
length: 14
J: TRBJ1-1
D: TRBD1
CDR3: CASRYRGGNAEAFF
DNA: TGTGCCAGTAGATATCGAGGGGGCAATGCTGAAGCTTTCTTT

size: NA
V: TRBV28
length: 16
J: TRBJ1-4
D: NA
CDR3: CASSSPHAAINEKLFF
DNA: TGTGCCAGCAGTTCCCCCCACGCCGCAATTAATGAAAAACTGTTTTTT

size: NA
V: TRBV5-4
length: 16
J: TRBJ2-3
D: TRBD1
CDR3: CASSQGTGEGRDTQYF
DNA: TGTGCCAGCAGCCAAGGAACAGGGGAAGGAAGAGATACGCAGTATTTT

size: NA
V: TRBV5-5
length: 17
J: TRBJ2-5
D: TRBD2
CDR3: CASSLGLAEKLGETQYF
DNA: TGTGCCAGCAGCTTGGGACTAGCGGAGAAGTTGGGGGAGACCCAGTACTTC

size: NA
V: TRBV7-9
length: 17
J: TRBJ2-7
D: NA
CDR3: CASSPPGLLKSSYEQYF
DNA: TGTGCCAGCAGTCCCCCGGGGCTTCTTAAAAGCTCCTACGAGCAGTACTTC

size: NA
V: TRBV29-1
length: 13
J: TRBJ1-1
D: NA
CDR3: CSVEVSRGTEAFF
DNA: TGCAGCGTTGAAGTATCCCGAGGCACTGAAGCTTTCTTT

size: once
V: TRBV6-1
length: 14
J: TRBJ1-4
D: NA
CDR3: CASSARGTNEKLFF
DNA: TGTGCCAGCAGTGCCAGGGGTACGAATGAAAAACTGTTTTTT

size: NA
V: TRBV14
length: 17
J: TRBJ2-7
D: NA
CDR3: CASSPWASSGSSYEQYF
DNA: TGTGCCAGCAGCCCTTGGGCGTCGTCAGGGAGCTCCTACGAGCAGTACTTC

size: NA
V: TRBV19
length: 14
J: TRBJ2-3
D: TRBD2
CDR3: CASRLAGEWDTQYF
DNA: TGTGCCTCACGACTAGCGGGGGAATGGGATACGCAGTATTTT